The present entry profiles one TCR beta chain with its context. Antigen specificity is unknown. In germline, CDR1 is KGHSH, CDR2 LQKENI. Trimming cost V 4 bases and J 4 bases; bases outside gene matches: 2. The CDR3 extends over 13 amino acids. These data originate in a study of cytomegalovirus exposure and HLA in healthy donors. PCR primers comprised 60 Vbeta and 13 Jbeta primers. Here immunoSEQ multiplex PCR was the method, and the copy in TCRdb shows in-frame clones only, minus some. The sample records roughly 170,000 clones, roughly four fifths being singletons. Whole-study findings and limits: Most CMV-associated TCR beta chains were later found to appear HLA-restricted. Most TCR beta V segments were productive about 87% or about 30% of the time in an earlier analysis.

Sample: PBMCs. The clonotype comes from a girl under 18 in good health and CMV-seropositive. The chain links TRBV18 to TRBJ1-1, with 8 positions matching TRBD1. CDR3 nucleotides: TGTGCCAGCTCACGACAGGGGAGCACTGAAGCTTTCTTT. This encodes CASSRQGSTEAFF.